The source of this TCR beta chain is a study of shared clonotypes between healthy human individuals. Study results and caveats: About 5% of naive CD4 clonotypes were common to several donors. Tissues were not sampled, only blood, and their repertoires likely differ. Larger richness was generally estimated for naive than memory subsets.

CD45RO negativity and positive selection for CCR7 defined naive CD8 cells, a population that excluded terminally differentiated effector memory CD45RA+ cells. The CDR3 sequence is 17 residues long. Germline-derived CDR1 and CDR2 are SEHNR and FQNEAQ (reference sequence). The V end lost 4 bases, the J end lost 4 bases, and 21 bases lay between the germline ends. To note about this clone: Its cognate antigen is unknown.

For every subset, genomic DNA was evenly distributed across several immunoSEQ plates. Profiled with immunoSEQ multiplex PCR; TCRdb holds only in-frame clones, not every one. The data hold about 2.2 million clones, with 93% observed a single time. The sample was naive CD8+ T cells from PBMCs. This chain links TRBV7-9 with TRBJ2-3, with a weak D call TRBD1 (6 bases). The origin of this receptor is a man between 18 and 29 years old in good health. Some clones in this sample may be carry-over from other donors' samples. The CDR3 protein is CASSWPWTDNSADTQYF. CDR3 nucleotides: TGTGCCAGCAGCTGGCCCTGGACAGATAATAGTGCAGATACGCAGTATTTT.